These T cell receptor beta chains were read from a single sample in a study of chemoradiotherapy in HPV16-positive cancers. Data came from immunoSEQ multiplex PCR; TCRdb stores just in-frame clones and leaves some out. The sample has 40,000 to 65,000 clones; roughly 90% are singletons. The source material was blood, sampled from a patient who underwent chemoradiotherapy. Every receptor here comes from a human donor with HPV-associated anogenital cancer. Both conserved end residues are part of each CDR3. Each record gives: V gene, J gene, clone size, CDR3 length, CDR3 protein. The size of a clone is reported for some rows only, either as once, few or many, or as a class for expanded clones.

TRBV29-1	TRBJ2-7	-	12	CSAGTRTYEQYF
TRBV6-5	TRBJ1-5	-	15	CASGRRQGVSQPQHF
TRBV7-2	TRBJ2-5	-	15	CASSATGQEQETQYF
TRBV4-3	TRBJ2-1	-	13	CASSQGVVGEQFF
TRBV4-3	TRBJ2-3	-	16	CASSQDSGGPTDTQYF
TRBV7-9	TRBJ1-3	-	15	CASSLLGTLGNTIYF
TRBV18	TRBJ1-5	-	15	CASSRDGNSNQPQHF
TRBV5-1	TRBJ2-5	once	15	CASSWTGQGQETQYF
TRBV5-6	TRBJ1-6	-	14	CASSGDRANSPLHF
TRBV7-2	TRBJ2-2	once	15	CASSPRGGAGGELFF
TRBV10-1	TRBJ2-3	-	15	CASSGTSGPRDTQYF
TRBV27	TRBJ2-4	few	16	CASTKAAELAKNIQYF
TRBV2	TRBJ2-3	-	14	CASRPGTSGGTQYF
TRBV19	TRBJ1-1	-	15	CASSPRDRAGTEAFF
TRBV19	TRBJ1-5	-	16	CASSMVVGSPNQPQHF
TRBV9	TRBJ2-6	-	19	CASSARYTNLTSGANVLTF
TRBV6-1	TRBJ2-7	-	15	CASSEESSGGYEQYF
TRBV7-2	TRBJ2-3	-	12	CASSLEADTQYF
TRBV27	TRBJ2-1	-	12	CAISFGQAEQFF
TRBV30	TRBJ2-7	-	14	CAWTPGTGVHEQYF
TRBV27	TRBJ2-2	-	18	CASSSGTSGVTRAGELFF
TRBV7-2	TRBJ1-5	once	16	CASSLGAPGHNQPQHF
TRBV18	TRBJ2-7	-	12	CASSQGTGEQYF
TRBV10-3	TRBJ1-5	-	14	CAIRPGADNQPQHF
TRBV15	TRBJ2-5	-	13	CATSRDRPETQYF
TRBV4-3	TRBJ2-7	-	15	CASSREFGAGNEQYF
TRBV20-1	TRBJ2-5	-	11	CSAVLQETQYF
TRBV5-6	TRBJ2-7	-	14	CASSIGGRWGEQYF